This T cell receptor beta chain was obtained from a study of shared clonotypes between healthy human individuals. Overall study findings and caveats: Donor clonotype sharing was expected to depend on sequencing depth. Exclusively blood specimens were collected; tissue repertoires likely differ.

As for this clone: The antigen is unknown.

Donors were healthy HIV-negative adults without recent acute infections or vaccinations. Method: immunoSEQ multiplex PCR; TCRdb's copy keeps in-frame clones and lacks some. The sample lists about 560,000 clones, around 78% seen once, with around 12% in the top ten. Sample: PBMCs. This receptor was taken from a woman between 40 and 55 years old in good health. Some clones in this sample may be carry-over from other donors' samples.

CDR3 loop: CASSESGLALTDTQYF. For the CDR3, the DNA is TGTGCCAGCAGTGAAAGTGGACTAGCGCTAACAGATACGCAGTATTTT. The chain combines TRBV2 with TRBJ2-3, with 9 bases matching TRBD2. J lost 3 bases, V lost 2 bases, and 6 bases had no gene match. CDR1 and CDR2 from the germline V gene are SNHLY and FYNNEI. The CDR3 covers 16 residues. Based on the CDR3 plus reference TRBV2 and TRBJ2-3, the full variable domain is EPEVTQTPSHQVTQMGQEVILRCVPISNHLYFYWYRQILGQKVEFLVSFYNNEISEKSEIFDDQFSVERPDGSNFTLKIRSTKLEDSAMYFCASSESGLALTDTQYFGPGTRLTVL.